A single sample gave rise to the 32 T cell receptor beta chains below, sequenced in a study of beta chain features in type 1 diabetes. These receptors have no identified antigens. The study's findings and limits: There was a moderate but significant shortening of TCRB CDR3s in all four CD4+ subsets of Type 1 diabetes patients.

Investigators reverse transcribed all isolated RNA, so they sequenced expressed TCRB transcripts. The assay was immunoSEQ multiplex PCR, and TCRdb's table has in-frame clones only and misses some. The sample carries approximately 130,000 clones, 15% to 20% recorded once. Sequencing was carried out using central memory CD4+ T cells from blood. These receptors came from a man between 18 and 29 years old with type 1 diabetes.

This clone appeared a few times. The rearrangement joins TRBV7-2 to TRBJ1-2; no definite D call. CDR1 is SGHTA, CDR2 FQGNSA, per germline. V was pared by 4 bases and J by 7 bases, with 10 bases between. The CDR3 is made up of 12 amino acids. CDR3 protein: CASSYQGGGYTF. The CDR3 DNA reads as TGTGCCAGCAGCTACCAAGGTGGTGGCTACACCTTC.

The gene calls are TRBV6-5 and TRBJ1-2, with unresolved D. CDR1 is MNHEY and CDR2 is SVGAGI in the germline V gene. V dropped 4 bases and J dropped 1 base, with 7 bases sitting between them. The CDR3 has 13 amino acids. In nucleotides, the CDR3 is TGTGCCAGCAGTTTTACAGATAACTATGGCTACACCTTC. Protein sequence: CASSFTDNYGYTF.

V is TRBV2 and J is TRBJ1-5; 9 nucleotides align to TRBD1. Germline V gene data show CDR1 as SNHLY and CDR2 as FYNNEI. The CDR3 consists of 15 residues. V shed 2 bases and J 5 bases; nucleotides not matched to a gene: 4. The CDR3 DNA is TGTGCCAGCAGTGAAAGGACAGGGGAATATCAGCCCCAGCATTTT. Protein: CASSERTGEYQPQHF.

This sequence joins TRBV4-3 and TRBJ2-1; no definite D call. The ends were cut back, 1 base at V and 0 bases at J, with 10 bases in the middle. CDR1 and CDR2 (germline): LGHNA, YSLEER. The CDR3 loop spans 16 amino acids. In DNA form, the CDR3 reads TGCGCCAGCAGCCAAGGGGCCAGTAGCTCCTACAATGAGCAGTTCTTC. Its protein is CASSQGASSSYNEQFF.

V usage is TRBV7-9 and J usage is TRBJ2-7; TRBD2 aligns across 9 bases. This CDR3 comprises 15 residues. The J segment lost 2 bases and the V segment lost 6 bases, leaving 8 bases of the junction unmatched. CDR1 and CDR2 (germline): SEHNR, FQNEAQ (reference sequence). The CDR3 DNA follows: TGTGCCAGCAGTCCCTCTAGCGGGGTCCCCTACGAGCAGTACTTC. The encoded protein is CASSPSSGVPYEQYF.

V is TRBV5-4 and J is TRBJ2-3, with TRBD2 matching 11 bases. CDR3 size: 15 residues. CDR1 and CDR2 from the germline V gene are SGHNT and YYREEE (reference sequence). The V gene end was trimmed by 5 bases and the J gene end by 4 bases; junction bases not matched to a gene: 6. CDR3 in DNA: TGTGCCAGCAGTTTTCCGGGACTAGCGGCAGATACGCAGTATTTT. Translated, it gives CASSFPGLAADTQYF.

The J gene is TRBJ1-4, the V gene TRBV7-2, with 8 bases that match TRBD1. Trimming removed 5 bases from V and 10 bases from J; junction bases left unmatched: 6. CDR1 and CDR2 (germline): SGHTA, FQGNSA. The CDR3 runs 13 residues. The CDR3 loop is CASSQDRVGKLFF. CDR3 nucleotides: TGTGCCAGCAGCCAGGACAGGGTGGGAAAACTGTTTTTT. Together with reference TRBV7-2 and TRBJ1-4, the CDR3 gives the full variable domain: GAGVSQSPSNKVTEKGKDVELRCDPISGHTALYWYRQSLGQGLEFLIYFQGNSAPDKSGLPSDRFSAERTGGSVSTLTIQRTQQEDSAVYLCASSQDRVGKLFFGSGTQLSVL.

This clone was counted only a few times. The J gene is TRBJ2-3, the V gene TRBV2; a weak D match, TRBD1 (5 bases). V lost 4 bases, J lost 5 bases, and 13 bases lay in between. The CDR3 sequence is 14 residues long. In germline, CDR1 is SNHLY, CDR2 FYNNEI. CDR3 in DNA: TGTGCCAGCAGTGGTCAGGGAATAGGAGATACGCAGTATTTT. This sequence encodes CASSGQGIGDTQYF.

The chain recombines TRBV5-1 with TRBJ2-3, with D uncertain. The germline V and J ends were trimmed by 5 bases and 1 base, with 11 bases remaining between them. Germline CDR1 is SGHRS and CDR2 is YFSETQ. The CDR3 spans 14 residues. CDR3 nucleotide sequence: TGCGCCAGCAGGAATATAGAGGGCACAGATACGCAGTATTTT. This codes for CASRNIEGTDTQYF.

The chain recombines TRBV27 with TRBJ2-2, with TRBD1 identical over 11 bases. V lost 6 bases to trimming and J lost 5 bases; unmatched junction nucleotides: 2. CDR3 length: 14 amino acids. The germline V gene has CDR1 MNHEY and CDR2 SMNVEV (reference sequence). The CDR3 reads CASRGTGGTGELFF. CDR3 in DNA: TGTGCCAGCAGGGGGACAGGGGGAACCGGGGAGCTGTTTTTT.

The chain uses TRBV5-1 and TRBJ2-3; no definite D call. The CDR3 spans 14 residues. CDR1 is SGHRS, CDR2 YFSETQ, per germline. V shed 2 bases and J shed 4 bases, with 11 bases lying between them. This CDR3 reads CASSFKPGADTQYF. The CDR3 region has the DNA TGCGCCAGCAGCTTTAAGCCTGGAGCAGATACGCAGTATTTT.

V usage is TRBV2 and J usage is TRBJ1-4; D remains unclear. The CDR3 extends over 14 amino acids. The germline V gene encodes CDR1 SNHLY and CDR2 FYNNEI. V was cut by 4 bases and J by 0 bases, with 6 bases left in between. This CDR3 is CASSVYATNEKLFF. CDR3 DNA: TGTGCCAGCAGTGTTTATGCAACTAATGAAAAACTGTTTTTT.

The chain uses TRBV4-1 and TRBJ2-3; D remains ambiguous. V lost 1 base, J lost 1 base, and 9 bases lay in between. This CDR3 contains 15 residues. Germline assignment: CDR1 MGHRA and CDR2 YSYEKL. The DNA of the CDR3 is TGCGCCAGCAGCCAAGCCCACGCAGGCACAGATACGCAGTATTTT. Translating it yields CASSQAHAGTDTQYF.

The CDR3 here is CASRLTSESTDTQYF. In DNA form, the CDR3 reads TGCGCCAGCCGCCTGACTAGCGAAAGCACAGATACGCAGTATTTT. This chain uses TRBV5-1 with TRBJ2-3, with TRBD2 identical over 8 bases. V shed 7 bases, J shed 0 bases, and the junction held 7 bases outside the gene matches. Looked up from germline, CDR1 is SGHRS and CDR2 is YFSETQ. The CDR3 spans 15 residues.

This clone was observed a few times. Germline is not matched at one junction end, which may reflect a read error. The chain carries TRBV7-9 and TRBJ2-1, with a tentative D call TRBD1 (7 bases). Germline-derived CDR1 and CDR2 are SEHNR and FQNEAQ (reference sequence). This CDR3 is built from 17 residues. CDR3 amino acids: CASRLEPPRDSSYEQFF. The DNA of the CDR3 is TGTGCCAGCAGATTAGAGCCACCGCGGGACAGTTCATATGAGCAGTTCTTC.

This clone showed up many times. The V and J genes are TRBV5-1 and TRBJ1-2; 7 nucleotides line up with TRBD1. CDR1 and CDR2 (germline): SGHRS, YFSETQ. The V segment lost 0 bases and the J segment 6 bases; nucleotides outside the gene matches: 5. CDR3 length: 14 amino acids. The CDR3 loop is CASSLVGQDDGYTF. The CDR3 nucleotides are TGCGCCAGCAGCTTGGTCGGACAGGACGATGGCTACACCTTC.

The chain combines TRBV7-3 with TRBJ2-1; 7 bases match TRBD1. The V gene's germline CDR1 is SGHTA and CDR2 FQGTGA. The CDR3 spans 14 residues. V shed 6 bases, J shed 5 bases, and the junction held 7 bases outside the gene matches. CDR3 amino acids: CASSPGQPNNEQFF. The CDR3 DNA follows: TGTGCCAGCAGTCCGGGACAGCCCAACAATGAGCAGTTCTTC.

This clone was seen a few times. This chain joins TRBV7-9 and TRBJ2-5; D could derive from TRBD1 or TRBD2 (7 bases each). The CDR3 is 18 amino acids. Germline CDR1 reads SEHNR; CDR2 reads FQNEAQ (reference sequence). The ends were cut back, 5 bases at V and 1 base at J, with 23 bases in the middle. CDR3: CASSPQGGTATLQETQYF. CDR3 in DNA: TGTGCCAGCAGCCCCCAGGGAGGGACAGCCACCCTCCAAGAGACCCAGTACTTC.

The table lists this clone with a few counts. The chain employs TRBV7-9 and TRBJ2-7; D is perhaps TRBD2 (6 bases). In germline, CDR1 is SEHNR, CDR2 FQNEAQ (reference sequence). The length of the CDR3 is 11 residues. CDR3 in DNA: TGTCCCCGGGGGTCGGGTGTGGAAAAGTACTTC. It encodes CPRGSGVEKYF.

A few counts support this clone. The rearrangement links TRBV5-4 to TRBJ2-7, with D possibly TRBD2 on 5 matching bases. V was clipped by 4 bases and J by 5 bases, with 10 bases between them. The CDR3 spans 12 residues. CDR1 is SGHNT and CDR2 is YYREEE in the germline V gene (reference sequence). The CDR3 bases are TGTGCCAGCAGCAACCCCGGGGACGAGCAGTACTTC. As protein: CASSNPGDEQYF.

CDR3 sequence reads: CASSWSSVGGANVLTF. The CDR3 nucleotides read TGCGCCAGCAGCTGGAGTTCCGTTGGAGGGGCCAACGTCCTGACTTTC. The chain couples TRBV4-3 to TRBJ2-6, with D uncertain. Germline V gene sequence: CDR1 LGHNA, CDR2 YSLEER. Deletions cut 5 bases from V and 4 bases from J, with 15 bases between. The CDR3 has 16 residues.

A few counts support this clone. The DNA for the CDR3 is TGCAGCGTTGCGGACAGGGTGAGCACTGAAGCTTTCTTT. Translation gives CSVADRVSTEAFF. V and J are TRBV29-1 and TRBJ1-1, with 8 positions matching TRBD1. V was clipped by 4 bases and J by 4 bases; unmatched bases: 5. Germline V gene data show CDR1 as SQVTM and CDR2 as ANQGSEA. The CDR3 spans 13 residues.

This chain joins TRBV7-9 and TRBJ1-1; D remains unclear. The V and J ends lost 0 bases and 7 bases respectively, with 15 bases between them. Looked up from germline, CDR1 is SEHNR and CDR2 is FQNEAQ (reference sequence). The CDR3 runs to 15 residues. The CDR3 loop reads CASSLAARAVGEAFF. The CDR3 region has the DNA TGTGCCAGCAGCTTAGCCGCAAGGGCCGTGGGTGAAGCTTTCTTT.

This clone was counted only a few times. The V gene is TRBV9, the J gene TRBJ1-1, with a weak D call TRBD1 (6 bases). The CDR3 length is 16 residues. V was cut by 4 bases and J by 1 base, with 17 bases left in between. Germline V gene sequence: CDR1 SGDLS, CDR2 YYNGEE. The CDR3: CASSPEGGHPNTEAFF. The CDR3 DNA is TGTGCCAGCAGCCCCGAGGGGGGACACCCGAACACTGAAGCTTTCTTT.

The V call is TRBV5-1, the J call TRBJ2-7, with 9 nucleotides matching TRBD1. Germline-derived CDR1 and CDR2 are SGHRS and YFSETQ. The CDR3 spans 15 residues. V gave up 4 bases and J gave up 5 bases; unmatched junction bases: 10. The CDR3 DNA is TGCGCCAGCAGCCTGACCGGGACAGGGAGAAACGAGCAGTACTTC. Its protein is CASSLTGTGRNEQYF.

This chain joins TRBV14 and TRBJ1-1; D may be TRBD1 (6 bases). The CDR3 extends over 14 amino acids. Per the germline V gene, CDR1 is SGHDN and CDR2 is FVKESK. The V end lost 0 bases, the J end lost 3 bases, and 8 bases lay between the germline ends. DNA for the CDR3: TGTGCCAGCAGCCAAGATTACAGGGACACTGAAGCTTTCTTT. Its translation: CASSQDYRDTEAFF.

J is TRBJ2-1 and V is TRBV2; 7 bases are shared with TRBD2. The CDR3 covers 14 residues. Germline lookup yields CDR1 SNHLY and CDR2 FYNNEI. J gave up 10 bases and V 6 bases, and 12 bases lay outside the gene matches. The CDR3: CASSSYPLADEQFF. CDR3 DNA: TGTGCCAGCAGCTCCTATCCTCTAGCGGACGAGCAGTTCTTC.

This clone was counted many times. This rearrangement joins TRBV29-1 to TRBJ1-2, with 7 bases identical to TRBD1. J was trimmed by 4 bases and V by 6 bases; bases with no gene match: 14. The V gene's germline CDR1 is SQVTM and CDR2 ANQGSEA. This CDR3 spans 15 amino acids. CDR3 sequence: CSVQDHRDRFYGYTF. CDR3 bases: TGCAGCGTCCAGGACCACCGGGACAGATTCTATGGCTACACCTTC.

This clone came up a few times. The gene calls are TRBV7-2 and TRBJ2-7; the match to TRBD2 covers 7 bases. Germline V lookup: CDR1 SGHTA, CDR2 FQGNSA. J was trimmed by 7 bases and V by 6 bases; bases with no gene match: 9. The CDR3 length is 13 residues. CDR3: CASSSPGAGEQYF. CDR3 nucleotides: TGTGCCAGCAGTTCCCCGGGAGCGGGGGAGCAGTACTTC.

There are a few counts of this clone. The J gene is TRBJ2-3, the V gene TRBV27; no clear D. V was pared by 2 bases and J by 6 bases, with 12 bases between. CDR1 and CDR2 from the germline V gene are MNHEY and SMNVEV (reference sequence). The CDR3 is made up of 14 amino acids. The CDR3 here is CASSLRVPWDTQYF. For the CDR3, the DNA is TGTGCCAGCAGTTTAAGGGTTCCCTGGGATACGCAGTATTTT.

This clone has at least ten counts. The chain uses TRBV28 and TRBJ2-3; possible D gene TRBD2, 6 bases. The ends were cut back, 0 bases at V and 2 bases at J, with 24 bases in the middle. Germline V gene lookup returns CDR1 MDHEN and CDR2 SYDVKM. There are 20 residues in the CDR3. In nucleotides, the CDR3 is TGTGCCAGCAGTTTATGGATCGGGGGACCCCCTAATAAGATCACAGATACGCAGTATTTT. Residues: CASSLWIGGPPNKITDTQYF.

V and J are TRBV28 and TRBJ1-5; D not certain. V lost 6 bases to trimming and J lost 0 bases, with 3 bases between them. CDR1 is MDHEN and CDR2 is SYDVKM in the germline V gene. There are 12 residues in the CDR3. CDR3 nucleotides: TGTGCCAGCAGGAATAGCAATCAGCCCCAGCATTTT. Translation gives CASRNSNQPQHF.